This TCR beta chain was found in a study of T cell repertoires in cytomegalovirus infection. In the study overall: Public TCR beta signatures marked donors with CMV infection and the matching HLA. General study results and limits: Predominance within the ex vivo response was attributable to HLA-C-restricted CMV-specific TCR beta clonotypes.

Looked up from germline, CDR1 is KGHDR and CDR2 is SFDVKD. V shed 3 bases and J shed 2 bases, with 11 bases lying between them. The CDR3 sequence is 15 residues long. TCRdb re-called the reads with MiXCR, one entry per CDR3 protein. The data show about 770,000 distinct CDR3 sequences, with 25% to 35% seen just once and around 14% held by the top ten. This clonotype was counted between two and nine times. What it binds is unknown. The clonotype originates from a human donor in good health (CMV status not recorded). Some clones in this sample may be carry-over from other donors' samples. Source: cultured CD8+ T cells from PBMCs, taken from culture after CMV antigen stimulation. J is TRBJ2-3 and V is TRBV24-1; D possibly corresponds to TRBD1 (6 bases). CDR3 DNA: TGTGCCACCAGTGATACCGGGACAAACACAGATACGCAGTATTTT. Encoded protein: CATSDTGTNTDTQYF.